This T cell receptor (beta chain) was documented in a study of radiotherapy plus CTLA-4 blockade in lung cancer. Study-level information: An objective response was seen in 15% to 20% of patients, and disease control in about 30%.

Whole-study results and caveats: Expansion of tumor-derived TCR clones was observed in blood after radiotherapy plus ipilimumab.

Clones were read by immunoSEQ multiplex PCR, and TCRdb kept only the in-frame ones, dropping some. The sample lists 40,000 to 50,000 clones, roughly 70% seen once, with around a tenth in the top ten. For this clone: Its antigen is currently unknown.

The CDR3 spans 14 residues. Germline V lookup: CDR1 MNHEY, CDR2 SMNVEV (reference sequence). V was clipped by 6 bases and J by 4 bases; unmatched bases: 6. The starting material was peripheral blood, obtained from a patient treated with radiotherapy plus ipilimumab. This TCR was recovered from a human donor with non-small cell lung cancer who had stable disease on radiotherapy plus ipilimumab. This rearrangement joins TRBV27 to TRBJ2-3, with 8 nucleotides matching TRBD2. The CDR3: CASRDGGGADTQYF. As DNA, the CDR3 is TGTGCCAGCAGGGACGGGGGGGGTGCAGATACGCAGTATTTT.